A selection of T cell receptor beta chains follows, all from one sample in a study of shared clonotypes between healthy human individuals. Data came from immunoSEQ multiplex PCR; TCRdb stores just in-frame clones and leaves some out. Of around 2,100,000 clones detected, about 95% appear once; the ten largest clones hold under 1.5%. The sample consisted of naive CD8+ T cells sorted from blood. The receptors were gathered from a young man in good health. The CDR3 runs from the conserved cysteine through the conserved F or W. The order of the fields is clone size, J gene, V gene, D gene, CDR3 protein, CDR3 DNA. A D gene is named only where the DNA matches it firmly. Rows give clone size only sometimes, using once, few, many, or a class for an expanded clone.

once TRBJ2-7 TRBV10-3 - CAIRDGDSYEQYF TGTGCCATCAGGGACGGAGACTCCTACGAGCAGTACTTC
- TRBJ2-1 TRBV11-3 TRBD2 CASSEAGGNYNEQFF TGTGCCAGCAGCGAGGCCGGGGGGAACTACAATGAGCAGTTCTTC
- TRBJ1-1 TRBV21-1 - CASSNRPFPGGGGGAFF TGTGCCAGCAGCAACCGCCCCTTCCCCGGAGGGGGAGGCGGGGCTTTCTTT
- TRBJ2-5 TRBV4-1 TRBD2 CASSRETSGSYQETQYF TGCGCCAGCAGCCGCGAGACTAGCGGGAGTTACCAAGAGACCCAGTACTTC
- TRBJ2-3 TRBV4-1 TRBD2 CASSPTRTSADTQYF TGCGCCAGCAGCCCCACCCGGACTAGTGCAGATACGCAGTATTTT
- TRBJ1-2 TRBV13 TRBD1 CASSARDRGIGYGYTF TGTGCCAGCAGCGCAAGGGACAGGGGGATCGGCTATGGCTACACCTTC
- TRBJ1-1 TRBV4-3 - CASSQVINTEAFF TGCGCCAGCAGCCAAGTGATAAACACTGAAGCTTTCTTT
- TRBJ2-7 TRBV5-5 - CASSSAYEQYF TGTGCCAGCAGCTCGGCGTACGAGCAGTACTTC
- TRBJ1-2 TRBV4-1 - CASSQVEGTGYTF TGCGCCAGCAGCCAAGTAGAAGGGACTGGCTACACCTTC
- TRBJ2-7 TRBV10-1 TRBD1 CASQGTGDPSNEQYF TGCGCCAGCCAGGGGACAGGGGACCCCTCAAACGAGCAGTACTTC
once TRBJ1-1 TRBV19 - CASRTQGNTEAFF TGTGCCAGTAGGACCCAGGGCAACACTGAAGCTTTCTTT
- TRBJ2-7 TRBV10-1 - CASKYTKGFYEQYF TGCGCCAGCAAGTACACCAAGGGGTTCTACGAGCAGTACTTC
- TRBJ2-7 TRBV11-2 - CASLSGLRLEQYF TGTGCCAGCTTATCCGGACTACGCTTGGAGCAGTACTTC
- TRBJ2-1 TRBV27 - CASSFRSSSYNEQFF TGTGCCAGCAGTTTCCGATCTAGCTCCTACAATGAGCAGTTCTTC
- TRBJ2-5 TRBV30 - CAWNAGTQETQYF TGTGCCTGGAATGCCGGGACTCAAGAGACCCAGTACTTC
- TRBJ2-7 TRBV19 - CASAVAEGRFYEQYF TGTGCCAGCGCCGTAGCGGAGGGGAGATTCTACGAGCAGTACTTC
- TRBJ2-7 TRBV7-2 - CASSFTGYEQYF TGTGCCAGCAGCTTTACTGGATACGAGCAGTACTTC
- TRBJ1-5 TRBV25-1 - CASSAGEGNQPQHF TGTGCCAGCAGTGCAGGGGAAGGCAATCAGCCCCAGCATTTT
- TRBJ2-1 TRBV4-3 - CASSQAGESYNEQFF TGCGCCAGCAGCCAAGCGGGGGAATCCTACAATGAGCAGTTCTTC
- TRBJ2-3 TRBV7-9 - CASSSMPDTQYF TGTGCCAGCAGCTCCATGCCGGATACGCAGTATTTT
- TRBJ1-4 TRBV5-4 - CASSGGPYNEKLFF TGTGCCAGCAGCGGGGGACCGTATAATGAAAAACTGTTTTTT
- TRBJ1-3 TRBV7-2 TRBD1 CASSLGQGFGNTIYF TGTGCCAGCAGCTTGGGACAGGGGTTTGGAAACACCATATATTTT
- TRBJ2-7 TRBV6-1 TRBD1 CASSEAPPTGSLSYEQYF TGTGCCAGCAGTGAAGCGCCCCCGACAGGGAGTCTCTCCTACGAGCAGTACTTC
- TRBJ2-6 TRBV19 TRBD1 CASSIVFGTGGAGANVLTF TGTGCCAGTAGTATAGTTTTCGGGACAGGGGGCGCCGGGGCCAACGTCCTGACTTTC
- TRBJ1-1 TRBV2 TRBD1 CASSFVYRGYTEAFF TGTGCCAGCAGTTTCGTATACAGGGGTTACACTGAAGCTTTCTTT
- TRBJ2-3 TRBV9 - CASSVEVGVGTDTQYF TGTGCCAGCAGCGTAGAAGTGGGAGTTGGCACAGATACGCAGTATTTT
- TRBJ2-2 TRBV11-2 - CASSLAWTVVNTGELFF TGTGCCAGCAGCTTAGCATGGACAGTTGTGAACACCGGGGAGCTGTTTTTT
- TRBJ2-7 TRBV7-2 - CASSQGPSREQYF TGTGCCAGCAGCCAAGGACCATCGCGCGAGCAGTACTTC
- TRBJ2-7 TRBV6-1 - CASSESVWGAGQYF TGTGCCAGCAGTGAAAGCGTGTGGGGGGCCGGGCAGTACTTC
- TRBJ1-2 TRBV4-1 - CASSQKEGLGYTF TGCGCCAGCAGCCAAAAAGAGGGGCTTGGCTACACCTTC
- TRBJ2-2 TRBV13 - CASSLEGGLGTGELFF TGTGCCAGCAGCTTAGAAGGGGGATTGGGCACCGGGGAGCTGTTTTTT
- TRBJ2-7 TRBV5-6 TRBD1 CASSLVGQEEYEQYF TGTGCCAGCAGCTTGGTGGGACAGGAGGAGTACGAGCAGTACTTC
- TRBJ2-2 TRBV9 - CASSSGPLTPGELFF TGTGCCAGCAGCTCCGGGCCTCTTACGCCAGGGGAGCTGTTTTTT
- TRBJ2-2 TRBV5-6 TRBD1 CASSRLTGVTGELFF TGTGCCAGCAGCCGATTGACAGGGGTCACCGGGGAGCTGTTTTTT
once TRBJ2-1 TRBV6-5 TRBD1 CASSYATPGQDNEQFF TGTGCCAGCAGTTACGCTACTCCGGGACAGGACAATGAGCAGTTCTTC
- TRBJ2-7 TRBV7-6 - CASSLEGRRVPGSYEQYF TGTGCCAGCAGCTTAGAAGGGAGGAGGGTCCCGGGCTCCTACGAGCAGTACTTC
- TRBJ2-5 TRBV9 TRBD2 CASSVDGTNQETQYF TGTGCCAGCAGCGTAGATGGGACTAACCAAGAGACCCAGTACTTC
- TRBJ1-2 TRBV5-4 - CASTLDRSNYGYTF TGTGCCAGCACCCTCGACAGGAGCAACTATGGCTACACCTTC
- TRBJ2-7 TRBV5-6 - CASSLQGNYEQYF TGTGCCAGCAGCTTGCAGGGGAACTACGAGCAGTACTTC
- TRBJ2-1 TRBV6-5 - CASSPDRGEQFF TGTGCCAGCAGTCCGGACAGAGGGGAGCAGTTCTTC
- TRBJ2-1 TRBV4-1 TRBD2 CASSQVAGGYNEQFF TGCGCCAGCAGCCAAGTGGCGGGGGGTTACAATGAGCAGTTCTTC
- TRBJ1-5 TRBV9 - CASSVEGGQPQHF TGTGCCAGCAGCGTAGAGGGTGGTCAGCCCCAGCATTTT
once TRBJ2-7 TRBV30 TRBD1 CAQGDRRGEQYF TGTGCCCAGGGGGACCGCAGAGGGGAGCAGTACTTC
few TRBJ2-2 TRBV7-3 - CASSMTTGELFF TGTGCCAGCAGCATGACCACCGGGGAGCTGTTTTTT
- TRBJ2-2 TRBV4-1 - CASSQEGADNTGELFF TGCGCCAGCAGCCAAGAGGGTGCGGATAACACCGGGGAGCTGTTTTTT
- TRBJ2-7 TRBV5-6 - CASSLGSSTYEQYF TGTGCCAGCAGCTTGGGTAGCAGCACCTACGAGCAGTACTTC
- TRBJ2-7 TRBV6-5 - CASNPLDRLYEQYF TGTGCCAGCAATCCCCTGGACAGATTATACGAGCAGTACTTC